This T cell receptor beta chain was sequenced for a study of blood T cell repertoires in COVID-19 (TCRdb year 2020). About the investigation overall: The collaborator samples originated in the United States, Italy and Spain and spanned the acute and convalescent phases of COVID-19. The prospective study material was composed of cDNA or gDNA derived from T cells, B-cell-depleted T cells, or PBMCs. Deeply sampled blood TCRbeta repertoires from subjects exposed to, actively infected with, or recovered from COVID-19 were included in the dataset. The repertoires were released in a freely available public database meant as a resource for research on the immune response to SARS-CoV-2. The samples were drawn from two sources: the first 160 participants of the ongoing ImmuneRACE study, and 1,200 or so subjects contributed by 6 global collaborators. A de-identified subject ID, COVID-19 status, age in years and sex were almost always included in the sample metadata. Where available, HLA class I and class II types were taken from metadata supplied by the sample provider and were not determined by assay-based typing. Paper-wide results and their limitations: Clinical and demographic metadata were provided uncurated, with the amount varying by source and participant.

TCRbeta CDR3 regions were amplified from genomic DNA by means of the immunoSEQ Assay, a bias-controlled multiplex PCR. As for the original processing: Nucleated cell counts per sample were estimated from amplification of reference gene primers within the assay. Sequence reads were collapsed and filtered to measure the absolute abundance of every unique TCRbeta CDR3 rearrangement. For each sample, productive Simpson clonality was calculated as the square root of Simpson's diversity index across productive rearrangements. Sourced from immuneACCESS, this table was stored by TCRdb with only in-frame sequences that have V and J called. A share of the clones is absent; for the studies checked, an unresolved V gene accounts for under half, and the remainder has no known explanation. For V, J and clone size, that table is used; D and trimming come from the DNA. Counted in this sample were approximately 230,000 clones; 80% to 90% of them appeared once. Over 1.2% of the sample lies in the top ten.

According to the germline V gene, CDR1 reads MNHEY and CDR2 reads SVGAGI. The CDR3, cysteine through phenylalanine, is 14 amino acids long. Just the 42-base CDR3 DNA is kept, in frame starting at base 1. V ends up 6 bases short and J 1 base short, with an unmatched junction base count of 5. This clone was counted between two and nine times. No cognate antigen has been identified for it. Base qualities are not at hand, and no much larger clone is one base apart. Whole blood was collected in K2EDTA tubes by collaborating institutions according to the institutions' own protocols. For TCRbeta analysis, collaborators shipped samples in one of three forms: frozen whole blood, isolated PBMCs, or DNA extracted from either of those sample types.

This clonotype originated in an elderly man with acute or convalescent COVID-19. This receptor chain uses TRBV6-5 and TRBJ1-1; 7 bases in between match TRBD1. Sequences were obtained from peripheral blood. The DNA sequence is given as TGTGCCAGCAGAGACAGGACAGGGAACACTGAAGCTTTCTTT. This is translated as CASRDRTGNTEAFF.